The clone carrying this T cell receptor (beta chain) appeared a few times. What it binds is unknown. The sample is drawn from a study of beta chain features in type 1 diabetes. Study outcomes and limitations: Whether HLA type influences TCRB rearrangement remained unresolved here.

All of the isolated RNA was reverse transcribed, so expressed TCRB transcripts were sequenced. Generated by immunoSEQ multiplex PCR, the TCRdb table keeps only in-frame clones and is missing some. Of roughly 500,000 clones in the sample, roughly an eighth are singletons; the top ten hold approximately 0.05%. V lost 4 bases and J 0 bases, leaving 22 bases between the germline ends. CDR3 length: 19 amino acids. From germline, CDR1 is LGHNA and CDR2 YNFKEQ. The rearrangement joins TRBV4-2 to TRBJ2-1; D might be TRBD1 (6 bases). The source is a woman between 18 and 29 years old in good health. The sample was naive CD4+ T cells from blood. In DNA form, the CDR3 reads TGTGCCAGCAGCCGGCGACGACATGGGGGCTTGAGCTCCTACAATGAGCAGTTCTTC. Translation: CASSRRRHGGLSSYNEQFF.